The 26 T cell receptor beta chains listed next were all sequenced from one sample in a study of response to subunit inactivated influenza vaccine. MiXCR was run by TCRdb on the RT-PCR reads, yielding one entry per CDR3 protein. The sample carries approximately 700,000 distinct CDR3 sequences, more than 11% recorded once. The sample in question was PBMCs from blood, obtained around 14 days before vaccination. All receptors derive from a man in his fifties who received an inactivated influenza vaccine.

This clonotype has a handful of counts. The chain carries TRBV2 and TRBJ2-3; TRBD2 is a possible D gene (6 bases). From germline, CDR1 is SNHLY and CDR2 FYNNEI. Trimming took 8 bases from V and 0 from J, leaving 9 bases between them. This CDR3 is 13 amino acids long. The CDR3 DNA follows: TGTGCCAGCGGGGGAGGTAGCACAGATACGCAGTATTTT. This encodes CASGGGSTDTQYF.

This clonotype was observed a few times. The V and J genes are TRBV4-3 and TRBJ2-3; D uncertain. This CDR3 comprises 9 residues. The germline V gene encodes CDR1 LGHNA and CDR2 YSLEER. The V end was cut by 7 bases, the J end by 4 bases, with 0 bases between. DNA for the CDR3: TGCGCCAGCACAGATACGCAGTATTTT. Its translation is CASTDTQYF.

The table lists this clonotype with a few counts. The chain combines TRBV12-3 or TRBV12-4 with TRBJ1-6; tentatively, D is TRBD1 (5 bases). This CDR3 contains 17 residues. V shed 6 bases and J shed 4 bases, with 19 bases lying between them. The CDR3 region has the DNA TGTGCCAGCAGATCCCGACAGACCAGCGGGTATAATTCACCCCTCCACTTT. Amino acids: CASRSRQTSGYNSPLHF.

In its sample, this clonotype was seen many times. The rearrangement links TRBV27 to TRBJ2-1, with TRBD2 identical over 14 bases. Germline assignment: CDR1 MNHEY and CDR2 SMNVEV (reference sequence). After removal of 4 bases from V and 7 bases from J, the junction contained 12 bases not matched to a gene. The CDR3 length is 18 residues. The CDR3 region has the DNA TGTGCCAGCAGTTCCCTAGCGGGACTAGCGGGAGACGATAATGAGCAGTTCTTC. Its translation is CASSSLAGLAGDDNEQFF.

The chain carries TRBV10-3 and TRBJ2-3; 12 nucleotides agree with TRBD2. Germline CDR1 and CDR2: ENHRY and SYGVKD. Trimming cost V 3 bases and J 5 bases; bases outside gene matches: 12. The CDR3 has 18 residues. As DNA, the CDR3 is TGTGCCATCAGTGATCCCGCTAGCGGGAGGGCCAGTATAGATACGCAGTATTTT. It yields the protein CAISDPASGRASIDTQYF.

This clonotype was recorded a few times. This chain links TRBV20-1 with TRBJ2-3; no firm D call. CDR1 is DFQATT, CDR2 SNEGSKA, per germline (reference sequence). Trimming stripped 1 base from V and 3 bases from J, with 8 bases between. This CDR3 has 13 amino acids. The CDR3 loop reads CSARGPRTDTQYF. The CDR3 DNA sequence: TGCAGTGCTAGAGGACCGCGAACAGATACGCAGTATTTT.

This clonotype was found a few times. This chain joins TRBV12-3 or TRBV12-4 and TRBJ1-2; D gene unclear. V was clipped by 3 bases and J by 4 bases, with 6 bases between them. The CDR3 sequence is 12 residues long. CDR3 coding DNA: TGTGCCAGCAGTTTCGGGATCTATGGCTACACCTTC. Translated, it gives CASSFGIYGYTF.

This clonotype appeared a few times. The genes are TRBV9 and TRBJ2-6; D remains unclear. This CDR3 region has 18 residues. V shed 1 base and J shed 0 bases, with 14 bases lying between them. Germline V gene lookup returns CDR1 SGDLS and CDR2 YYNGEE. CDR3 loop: CASSVSAGRSSGANVLTF. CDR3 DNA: TGTGCCAGCAGCGTAAGCGCCGGACGGTCCTCTGGGGCCAACGTCCTGACTTTC.

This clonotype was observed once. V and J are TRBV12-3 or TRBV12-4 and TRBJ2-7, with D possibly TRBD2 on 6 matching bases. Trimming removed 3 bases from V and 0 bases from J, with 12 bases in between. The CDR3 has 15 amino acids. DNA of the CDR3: TGTGCCAGCAGTTTCATGTGGGACTGCTCCTACGAGCAGTACTTC. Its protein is CASSFMWDCSYEQYF.

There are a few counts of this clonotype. This CDR3 is CASSKPSGAKNIQYF. DNA for the CDR3: TGTGCCAGCAGTAAACCTAGCGGGGCCAAAAACATTCAGTACTTC. The chain joins TRBV25-1 to TRBJ2-4, with 8 bases fitting TRBD2. CDR1 MGHDK and CDR2 SYGVNS come from the germline V gene. This CDR3 contains 15 residues. V shed 5 bases and J 1 base; nucleotides not matched to a gene: 4.

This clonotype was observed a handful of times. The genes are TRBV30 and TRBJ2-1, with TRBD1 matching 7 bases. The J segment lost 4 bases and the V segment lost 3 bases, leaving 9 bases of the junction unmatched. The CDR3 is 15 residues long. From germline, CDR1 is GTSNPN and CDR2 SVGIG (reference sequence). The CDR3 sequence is CAWSEPGQLYNEQFF. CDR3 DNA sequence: TGTGCCTGGAGCGAGCCGGGACAGCTTTACAATGAGCAGTTCTTC.

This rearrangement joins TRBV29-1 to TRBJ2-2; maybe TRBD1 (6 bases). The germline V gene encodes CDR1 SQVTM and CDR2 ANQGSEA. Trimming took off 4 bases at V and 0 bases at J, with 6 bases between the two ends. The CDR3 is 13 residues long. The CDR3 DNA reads TGCAGCGTTGGACAGGCGAACACCGGGGAGCTGTTTTTT. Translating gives CSVGQANTGELFF.

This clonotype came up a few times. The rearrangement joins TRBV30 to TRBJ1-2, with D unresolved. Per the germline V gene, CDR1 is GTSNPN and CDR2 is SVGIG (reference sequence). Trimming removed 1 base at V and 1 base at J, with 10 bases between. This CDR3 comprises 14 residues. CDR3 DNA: TGTGCCTGGAGTGACCAGTTTATTAACTATGGCTACACCTTC. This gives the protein CAWSDQFINYGYTF.

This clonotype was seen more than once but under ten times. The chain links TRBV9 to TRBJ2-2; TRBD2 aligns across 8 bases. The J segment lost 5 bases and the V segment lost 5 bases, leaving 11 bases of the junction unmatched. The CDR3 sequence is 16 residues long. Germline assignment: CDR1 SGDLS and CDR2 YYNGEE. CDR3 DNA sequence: TGTGCCAGCAGTGGCCGAGGAGGCGGGAGGACCGGGGAGCTGTTTTTT. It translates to CASSGRGGGRTGELFF.

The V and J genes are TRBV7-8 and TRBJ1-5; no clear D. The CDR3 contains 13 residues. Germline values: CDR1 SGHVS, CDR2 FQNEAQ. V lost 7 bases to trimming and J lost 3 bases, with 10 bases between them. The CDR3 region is CASNRGANQPQHF. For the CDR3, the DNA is TGTGCCAGCAACCGGGGTGCCAATCAGCCCCAGCATTTT.

CDR3 bases: TGTGCCAGCAGTCCGACTAGCGCCTACCTCTACGAGCAGTACTTC. It codes for CASSPTSAYLYEQYF. The chain employs TRBV14 and TRBJ2-7; 8 nucleotides line up with TRBD2. Trimming cost V 6 bases and J 3 bases; bases outside gene matches: 10. Germline CDR1 and CDR2: SGHDN and FVKESK. The CDR3 length is 15 residues.

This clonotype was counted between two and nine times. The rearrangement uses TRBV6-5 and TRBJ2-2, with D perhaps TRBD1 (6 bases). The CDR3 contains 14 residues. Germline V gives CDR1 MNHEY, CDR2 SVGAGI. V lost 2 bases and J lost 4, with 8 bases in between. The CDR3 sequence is CASSYNRVTGELFF. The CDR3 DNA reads TGTGCCAGCAGTTACAACAGGGTCACCGGGGAGCTGTTTTTT.

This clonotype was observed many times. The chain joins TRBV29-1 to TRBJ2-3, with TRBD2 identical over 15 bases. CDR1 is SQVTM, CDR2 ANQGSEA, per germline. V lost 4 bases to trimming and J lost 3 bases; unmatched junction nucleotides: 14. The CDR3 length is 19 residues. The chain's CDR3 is CSVARLGLAGGSGTDTQYF. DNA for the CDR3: TGCAGCGTTGCTCGTCTTGGACTAGCGGGAGGGTCGGGGACAGATACGCAGTATTTT.

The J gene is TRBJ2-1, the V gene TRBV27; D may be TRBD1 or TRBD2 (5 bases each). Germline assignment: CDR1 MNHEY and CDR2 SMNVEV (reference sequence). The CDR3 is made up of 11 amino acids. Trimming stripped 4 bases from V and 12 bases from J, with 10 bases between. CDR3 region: CASSSRGVQFF. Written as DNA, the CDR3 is TGTGCCAGCAGTTCCCGAGGGGTGCAGTTCTTC.

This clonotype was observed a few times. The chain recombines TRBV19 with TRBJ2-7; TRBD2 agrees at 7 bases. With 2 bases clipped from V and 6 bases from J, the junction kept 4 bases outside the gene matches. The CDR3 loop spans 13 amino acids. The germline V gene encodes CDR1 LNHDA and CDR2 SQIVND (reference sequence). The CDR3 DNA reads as TGTGCCAGTAGTATATCACCGGGGGGCGAGCAGTACTTC. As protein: CASSISPGGEQYF.

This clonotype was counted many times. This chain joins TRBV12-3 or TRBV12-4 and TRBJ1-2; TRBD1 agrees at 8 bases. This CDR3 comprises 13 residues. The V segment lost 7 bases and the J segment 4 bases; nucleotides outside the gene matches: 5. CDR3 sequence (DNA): TGTGCCAGCAACCGGGACAGGACCTATGGCTACACCTTC. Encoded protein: CASNRDRTYGYTF.

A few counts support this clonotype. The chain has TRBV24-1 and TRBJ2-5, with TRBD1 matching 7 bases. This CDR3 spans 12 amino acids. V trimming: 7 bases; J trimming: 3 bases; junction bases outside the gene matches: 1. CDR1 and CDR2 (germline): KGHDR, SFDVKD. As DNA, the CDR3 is TGTGCCACCAGCGGGACAGAAGAGACCCAGTACTTC. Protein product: CATSGTEETQYF.

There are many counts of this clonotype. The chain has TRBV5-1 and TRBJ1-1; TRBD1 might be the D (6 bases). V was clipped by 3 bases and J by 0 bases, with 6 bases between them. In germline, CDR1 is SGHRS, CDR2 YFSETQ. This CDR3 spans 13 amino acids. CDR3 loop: CASSWTVNTEAFF. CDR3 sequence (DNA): TGCGCCAGCAGCTGGACAGTGAACACTGAAGCTTTCTTT. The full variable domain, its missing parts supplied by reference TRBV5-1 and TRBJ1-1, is KAGVTQTPRYLIKTRGQQVTLSCSPISGHRSVSWYQQTPGQGLQFLFEYFSETQRNKGNFPGRFSGRQFSNSRSEMNVSTLELGDSALYLCASSWTVNTEAFFGQGTRLTVV.

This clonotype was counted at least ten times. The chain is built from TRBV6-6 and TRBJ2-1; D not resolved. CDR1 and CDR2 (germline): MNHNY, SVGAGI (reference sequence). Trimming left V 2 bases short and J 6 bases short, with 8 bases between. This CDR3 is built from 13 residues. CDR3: CASSYSRFNEQFF. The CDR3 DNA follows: TGTGCCAGCAGTTACAGTAGGTTCAATGAGCAGTTCTTC.

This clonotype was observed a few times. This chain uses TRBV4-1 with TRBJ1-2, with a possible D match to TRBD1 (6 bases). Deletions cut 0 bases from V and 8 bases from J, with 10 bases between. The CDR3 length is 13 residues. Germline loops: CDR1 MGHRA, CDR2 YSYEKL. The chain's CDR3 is CASSQDHRDGYTF. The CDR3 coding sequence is TGCGCCAGCAGCCAAGATCACAGGGACGGCTACACCTTC.

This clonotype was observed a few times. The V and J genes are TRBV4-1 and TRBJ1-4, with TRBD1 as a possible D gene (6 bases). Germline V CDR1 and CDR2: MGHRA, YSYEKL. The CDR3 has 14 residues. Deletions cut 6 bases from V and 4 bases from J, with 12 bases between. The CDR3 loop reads CASSLQGVNEKLFF. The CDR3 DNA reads TGCGCCAGCAGTTTACAGGGCGTTAATGAAAAACTGTTTTTT.